This record concerns one TCR beta chain sequence. Data came from immunoSEQ multiplex PCR; TCRdb stores just in-frame clones and leaves some out. Altogether 650 to 950 clones are present, around a third being singletons, with the ten largest covering over 20%. With 3 bases removed from V and 4 bases from J, the gap between germline ends came to 12 bases. Germline V lookup: CDR1 LNHDA, CDR2 SQIVND (reference sequence). The CDR3 runs to 14 residues. This specimen belongs to a study of CXCR4 blockade with PD-1 therapy in pancreatic cancer. The J gene is TRBJ1-2, the V gene TRBV19; D is ambiguous. The source material was tumor tissue. This clonotype was obtained from a human donor with pancreatic ductal adenocarcinoma. As DNA, the CDR3 is TGTGCCAGTAGTATCACCCCGGGATTCTATGGCTACACCTTC. Residues: CASSITPGFYGYTF.